This TCR beta chain was sequenced during a study of shared T cell receptors in the human thymus. The data were produced by immunoSEQ multiplex PCR, yet TCRdb's version contains in-frame clones alone and is incomplete. The table has about 610,000 clones, approximately 90% seen once. CDR1 is MDHEN, CDR2 SYDVKM, per germline. V was cut by 10 bases and J by 1 base, with 25 bases left in between. The CDR3 extends over 17 amino acids. This sample was shared with a second study, whose subject was human thymus T cells.

The chain uses TRBV28 and TRBJ1-1; TRBD1 might be the D (5 bases). The specimen sequenced was thymocytes. This receptor was taken from a boy less than two years old with a congenital heart defect. CDR3 region: CANAPGGEDAKNTEAFF. CDR3 DNA sequence: TGTGCCAACGCCCCGGGAGGGGAGGATGCAAAGAACACTGAAGCTTTCTTT.